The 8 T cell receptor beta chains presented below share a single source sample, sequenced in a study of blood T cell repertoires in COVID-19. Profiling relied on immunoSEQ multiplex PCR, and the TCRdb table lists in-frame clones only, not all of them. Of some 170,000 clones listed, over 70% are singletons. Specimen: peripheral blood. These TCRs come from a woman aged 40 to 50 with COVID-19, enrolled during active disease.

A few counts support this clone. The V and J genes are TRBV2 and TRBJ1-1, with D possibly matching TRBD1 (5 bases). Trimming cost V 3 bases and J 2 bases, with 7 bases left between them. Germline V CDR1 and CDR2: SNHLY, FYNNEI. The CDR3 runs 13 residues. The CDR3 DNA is TGTGCCAGCAGTGATGGGGCAAACACTGAAGCTTTCTTT. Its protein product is CASSDGANTEAFF.

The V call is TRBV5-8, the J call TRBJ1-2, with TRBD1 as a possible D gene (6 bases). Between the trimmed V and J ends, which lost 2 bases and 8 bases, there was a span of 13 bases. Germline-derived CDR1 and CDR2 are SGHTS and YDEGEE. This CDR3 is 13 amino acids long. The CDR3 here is CASSFQSGVGYTF. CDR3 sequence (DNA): TGTGCCAGCAGCTTTCAATCAGGGGTCGGCTACACCTTC.

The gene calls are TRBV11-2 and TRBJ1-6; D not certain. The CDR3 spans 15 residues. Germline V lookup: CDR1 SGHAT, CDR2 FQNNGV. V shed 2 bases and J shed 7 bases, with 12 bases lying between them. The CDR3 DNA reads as TGTGCCAGCAGCTTAAAGTTCATCAGGAATTCACCCCTCCACTTT. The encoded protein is CASSLKFIRNSPLHF.

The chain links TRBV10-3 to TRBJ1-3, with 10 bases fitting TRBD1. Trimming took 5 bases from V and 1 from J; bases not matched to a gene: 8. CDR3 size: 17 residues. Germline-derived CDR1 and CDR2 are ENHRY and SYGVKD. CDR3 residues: CAISKGQGTESGNTIYF. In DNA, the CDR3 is TGTGCCATCAGTAAGGGACAGGGGACAGAATCTGGAAACACCATATATTTT.

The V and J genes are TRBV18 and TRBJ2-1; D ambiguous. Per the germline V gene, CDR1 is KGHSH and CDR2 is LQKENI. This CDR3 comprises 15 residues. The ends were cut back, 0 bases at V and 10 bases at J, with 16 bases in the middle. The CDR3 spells CASSPPPPRLEEQFF. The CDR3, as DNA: TGTGCCAGCTCACCACCCCCCCCACGCTTGGAGGAGCAGTTCTTC.

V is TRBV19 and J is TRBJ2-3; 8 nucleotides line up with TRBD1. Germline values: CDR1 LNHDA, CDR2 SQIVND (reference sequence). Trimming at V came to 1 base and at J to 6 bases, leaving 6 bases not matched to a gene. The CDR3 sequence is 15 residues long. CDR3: CASSIGQGAKDTQYF. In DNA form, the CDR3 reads TGTGCCAGTAGTATAGGGCAGGGGGCGAAGGATACGCAGTATTTT.

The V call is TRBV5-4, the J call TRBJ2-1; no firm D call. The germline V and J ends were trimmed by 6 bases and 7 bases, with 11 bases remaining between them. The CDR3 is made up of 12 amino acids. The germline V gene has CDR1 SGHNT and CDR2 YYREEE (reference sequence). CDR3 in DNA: TGTGCCAGCACCCGAAGTCAGAATGAGCAGTTCTTC. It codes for CASTRSQNEQFF.

In DNA, the CDR3 is TGCGCCAGCAGCCAAGATGTCGGACAGGGCCAGGAGCCCCAGCATTTT. This gives the protein CASSQDVGQGQEPQHF. The V call is TRBV4-1, the J call TRBJ1-5; 8 bases map to TRBD1. CDR1 and CDR2 (germline): MGHRA, YSYEKL. The V gene end was trimmed by 0 bases and the J gene end by 8 bases; junction bases not matched to a gene: 9. The CDR3 runs to 16 residues.